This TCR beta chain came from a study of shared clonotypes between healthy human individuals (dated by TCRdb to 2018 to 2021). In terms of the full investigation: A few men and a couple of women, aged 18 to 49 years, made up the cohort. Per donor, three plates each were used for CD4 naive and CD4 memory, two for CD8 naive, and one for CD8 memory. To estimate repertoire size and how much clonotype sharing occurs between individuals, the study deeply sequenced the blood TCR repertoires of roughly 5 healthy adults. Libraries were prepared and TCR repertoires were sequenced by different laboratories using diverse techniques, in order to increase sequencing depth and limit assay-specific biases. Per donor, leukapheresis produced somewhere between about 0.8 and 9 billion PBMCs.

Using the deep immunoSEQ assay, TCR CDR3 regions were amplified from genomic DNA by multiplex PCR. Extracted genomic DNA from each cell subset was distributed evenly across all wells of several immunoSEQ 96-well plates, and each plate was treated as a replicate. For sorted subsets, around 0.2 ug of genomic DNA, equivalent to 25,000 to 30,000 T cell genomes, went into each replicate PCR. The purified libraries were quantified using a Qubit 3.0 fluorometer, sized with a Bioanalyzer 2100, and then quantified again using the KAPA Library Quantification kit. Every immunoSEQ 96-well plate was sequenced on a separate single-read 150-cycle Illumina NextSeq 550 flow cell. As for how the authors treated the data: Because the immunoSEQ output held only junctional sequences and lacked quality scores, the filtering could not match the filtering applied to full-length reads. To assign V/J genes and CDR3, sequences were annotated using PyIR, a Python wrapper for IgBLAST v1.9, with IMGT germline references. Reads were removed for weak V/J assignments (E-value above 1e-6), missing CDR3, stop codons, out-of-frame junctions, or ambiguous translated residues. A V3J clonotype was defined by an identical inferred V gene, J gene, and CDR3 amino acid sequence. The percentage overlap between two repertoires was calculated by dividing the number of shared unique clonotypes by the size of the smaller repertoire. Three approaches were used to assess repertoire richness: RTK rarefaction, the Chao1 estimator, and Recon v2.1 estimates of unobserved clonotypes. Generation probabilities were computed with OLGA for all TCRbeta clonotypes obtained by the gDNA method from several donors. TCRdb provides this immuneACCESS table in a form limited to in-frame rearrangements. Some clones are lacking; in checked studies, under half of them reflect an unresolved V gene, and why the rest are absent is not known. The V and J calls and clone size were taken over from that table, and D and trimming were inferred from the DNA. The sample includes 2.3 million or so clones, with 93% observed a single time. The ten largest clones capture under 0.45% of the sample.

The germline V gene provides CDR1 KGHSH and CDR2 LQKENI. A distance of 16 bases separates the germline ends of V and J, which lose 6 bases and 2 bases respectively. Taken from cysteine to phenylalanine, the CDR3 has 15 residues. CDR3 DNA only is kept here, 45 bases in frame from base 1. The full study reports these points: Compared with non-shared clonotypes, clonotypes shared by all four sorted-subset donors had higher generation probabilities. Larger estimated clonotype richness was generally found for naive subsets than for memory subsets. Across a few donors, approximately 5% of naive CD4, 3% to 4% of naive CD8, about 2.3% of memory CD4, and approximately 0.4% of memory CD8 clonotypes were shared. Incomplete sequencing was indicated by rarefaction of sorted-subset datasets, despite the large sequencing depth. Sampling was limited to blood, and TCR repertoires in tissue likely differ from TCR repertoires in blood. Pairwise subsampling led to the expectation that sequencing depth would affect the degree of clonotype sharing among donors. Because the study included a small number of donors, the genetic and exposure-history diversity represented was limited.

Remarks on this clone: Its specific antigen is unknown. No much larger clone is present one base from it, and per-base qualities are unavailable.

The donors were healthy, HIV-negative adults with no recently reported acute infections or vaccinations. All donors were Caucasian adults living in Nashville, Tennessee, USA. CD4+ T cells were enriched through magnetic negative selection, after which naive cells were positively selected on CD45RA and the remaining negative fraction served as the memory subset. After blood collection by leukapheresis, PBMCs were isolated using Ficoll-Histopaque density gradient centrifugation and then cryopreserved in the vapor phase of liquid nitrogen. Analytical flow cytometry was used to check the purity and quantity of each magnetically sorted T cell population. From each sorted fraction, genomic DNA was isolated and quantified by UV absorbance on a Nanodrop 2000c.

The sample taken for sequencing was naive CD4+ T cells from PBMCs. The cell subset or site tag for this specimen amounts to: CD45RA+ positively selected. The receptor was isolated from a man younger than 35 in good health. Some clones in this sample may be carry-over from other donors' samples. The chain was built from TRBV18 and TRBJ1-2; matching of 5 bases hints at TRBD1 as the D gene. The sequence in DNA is TGTGCCAGCTCCCCCGAGTCCGGGGGAAACTATGGCTACACCTTC. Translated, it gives CASSPESGGNYGYTF.